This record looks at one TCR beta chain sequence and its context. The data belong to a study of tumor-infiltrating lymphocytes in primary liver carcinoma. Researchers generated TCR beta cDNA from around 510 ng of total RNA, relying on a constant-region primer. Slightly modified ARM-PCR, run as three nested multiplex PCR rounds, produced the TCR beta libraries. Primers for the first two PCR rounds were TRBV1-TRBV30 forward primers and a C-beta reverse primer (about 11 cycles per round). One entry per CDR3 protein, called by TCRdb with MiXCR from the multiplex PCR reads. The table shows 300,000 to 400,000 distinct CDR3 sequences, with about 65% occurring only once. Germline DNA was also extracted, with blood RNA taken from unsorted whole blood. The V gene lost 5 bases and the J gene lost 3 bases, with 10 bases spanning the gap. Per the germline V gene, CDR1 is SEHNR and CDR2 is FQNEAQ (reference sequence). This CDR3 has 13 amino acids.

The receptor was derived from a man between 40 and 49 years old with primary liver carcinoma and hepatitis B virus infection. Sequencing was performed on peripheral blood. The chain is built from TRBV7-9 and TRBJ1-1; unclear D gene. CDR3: CASSPHTDTEAFF. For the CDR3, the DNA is TGTGCCAGCAGCCCCCACACAGACACTGAAGCTTTCTTT.